Each of the 30 T cell receptor beta chains below was sequenced from the same sample in a study of shared clonotypes between healthy human individuals. Some clones are missing from TCRdb's copy, which holds only in-frame ones; the method was immunoSEQ multiplex PCR. In the table there are about 980,000 clones, about 80% of which are singletons. The material sequenced was memory CD4+ T cells sorted from blood. Subset of the sample: CD45RA-negative fraction. These TCRs come from a man between 18 and 29 years old in good health.

A single count supports this clone. The chain employs TRBV30 and TRBJ1-2; 7 positions match TRBD1. The length of the CDR3 is 16 residues. Germline CDR1 GTSNPN, CDR2 SVGIG (reference sequence). V was clipped by 4 bases and J by 2 bases; unmatched bases: 13. CDR3: CAWKLQGLELNYGYTF. The CDR3 coding sequence is TGTGCCTGGAAGCTACAGGGGTTAGAGCTGAACTATGGCTACACCTTC.

The CDR3 DNA reads as TGTGCCAGCAGCAGACCCGGGACACAGACCACAGATACGCAGTATTTT. Translation gives CASSRPGTQTTDTQYF. V usage is TRBV5-4 and J usage is TRBJ2-3; D is possibly TRBD1 (6 bases). Trimming took off 4 bases at V and 2 bases at J, with 17 bases between the two ends. This CDR3 spans 16 amino acids. Germline values: CDR1 SGHNT, CDR2 YYREEE (reference sequence).

V is TRBV28 and J is TRBJ1-4; maybe TRBD1 (5 bases). V gave up 2 bases and J gave up 3 bases, with 13 bases separating them. The CDR3 loop spans 16 amino acids. Germline V gene sequence: CDR1 MDHEN, CDR2 SYDVKM. This CDR3 is CASSLAQTVANEKLFF. The CDR3 bases are TGTGCCAGCAGTTTAGCCCAGACAGTCGCTAATGAAAAACTGTTTTTT.

Of note for this clone: Within the sample, other DNA sequences also encode this same CDR3. The chain recombines TRBV30 with TRBJ1-2; TRBD1 agrees at 7 bases. Per the germline V gene, CDR1 is GTSNPN and CDR2 is SVGIG (reference sequence). The junction had 0 bases not matched to a gene; V was cut back by 4 bases and J by 1 base. The CDR3 runs to 12 residues. The CDR3 spells CAWTGGNYGYTF. DNA for the CDR3: TGTGCCTGGACAGGGGGTAACTATGGCTACACCTTC.

The chain links TRBV5-4 to TRBJ2-1; D not resolved. The V end was cut by 1 base, the J end by 3 bases, with 11 bases between. The germline V gene encodes CDR1 SGHNT and CDR2 YYREEE (reference sequence). This CDR3 comprises 15 residues. For the CDR3, the DNA is TGTGCCAGCAGCTTGTTGAACAGAAACTACAATGAGCAGTTCTTC. Amino acid sequence: CASSLLNRNYNEQFF.

This clone was seen a handful of times. The chain joins TRBV7-2 to TRBJ1-2; 7 bases are a match to TRBD1. The CDR3 length is 15 residues. J was trimmed by 3 bases and V by 5 bases; bases with no gene match: 9. Germline CDR1 reads SGHTA; CDR2 reads FQGNSA. CDR3 in amino acids: CASSRHAGGDYGYTF. The CDR3 bases are TGTGCCAGCAGCCGACATGCAGGGGGGGACTATGGCTACACCTTC.

V is TRBV5-1 and J is TRBJ2-2; 10 positions agree with TRBD2. The ends lost 4 bases at V and 0 bases at J; junction bases unmatched: 9. Germline V CDR1 and CDR2: SGHRS, YFSETQ. The CDR3 totals 18 residues. In DNA form, the CDR3 reads TGCGCCAGCAGCACTACGACTAGCGGGTTCACGAACACCGGGGAGCTGTTTTTT. It specifies CASSTTTSGFTNTGELFF.

The sample holds a few counts of this clone. The gene calls are TRBV20-1 and TRBJ1-2; weak D call: TRBD1 (6 bases). Germline CDR1 and CDR2: DFQATT and SNEGSKA (reference sequence). The CDR3 covers 11 residues. V was trimmed by 6 bases and J by 4 bases, leaving 9 bases between them. For the CDR3, the DNA is TGCAGTGCAGAGGGGGGCTATGGCTACACCTTC. Translation gives CSAEGGYGYTF.

This clone was detected only once. The V call is TRBV5-4, the J call TRBJ1-2; 7 positions match TRBD1. Germline V gene data show CDR1 as SGHNT and CDR2 as YYREEE (reference sequence). The trim removed 5 bases at V and 12 bases at J, leaving 16 bases unmatched. The CDR3 spans 14 residues. CDR3 bases: TGTGCCAGCAGGGAGACAGGGAGGGGCCCCTCGGACACCTTC. Its translation: CASRETGRGPSDTF.

On this clone: This sample includes further DNA sequences coding for the same CDR3. V usage is TRBV19 and J usage is TRBJ1-2; unclear D gene. Trimming pared 3 bases from V and 2 bases from J, leaving 7 bases between. The germline V gene has CDR1 LNHDA and CDR2 SQIVND (reference sequence). The CDR3 has 13 amino acids. The CDR3 region is CASSIEGNYGYTF. In DNA form, the CDR3 reads TGTGCCAGTAGTATTGAAGGAAACTATGGCTACACCTTC.

The J gene is TRBJ2-3, the V gene TRBV7-9; 14 bases match TRBD2. CDR3 length equals 16 residues. Germline CDR1 and CDR2: SEHNR and FQNEAQ (reference sequence). V shed 5 bases and J 4 bases; nucleotides not matched to a gene: 5. DNA for the CDR3: TGTGCCAGCAGCCCACCGGGACTAGCGGGAGCAGATACGCAGTATTTT. Protein: CASSPPGLAGADTQYF.

This clone was detected only once. This CDR3 is CASSLGDREAGEQYF. CDR3 coding DNA: TGTGCCAGCAGCTTAGGAGACAGGGAAGCGGGTGAGCAGTACTTC. The gene calls are TRBV7-6 and TRBJ2-7; D may be TRBD1 (7 bases). The CDR3 has 15 amino acids. Trimming shortened V by 1 base and J by 7 bases, and 17 bases separated the two germline ends. Looked up from germline, CDR1 is SGHVS and CDR2 is FNYEAQ.

This chain uses TRBV18 with TRBJ2-4; 7 bases match TRBD1. V shed 6 bases, J shed 3 bases, and the junction held 2 bases outside the gene matches. Germline CDR1 and CDR2: KGHSH and LQKENI. This CDR3 spans 13 amino acids. CDR3 in amino acids: CASSGDSKNIQYF. The CDR3 nucleotides read TGTGCCAGCTCTGGGGACAGCAAAAACATTCAGTACTTC.

This CDR3 reads CASGVVGQETQYF. Here the CDR3 DNA reads TGTGCCAGCGGAGTAGTCGGCCAAGAGACCCAGTACTTC. This chain uses TRBV2 with TRBJ2-5; D remains ambiguous. Germline CDR1 SNHLY, CDR2 FYNNEI. Trimming took 8 bases from V and 1 from J, leaving 11 bases between them. CDR3 size: 13 residues.

The gene calls are TRBV28 and TRBJ1-2; TRBD1 aligns across 10 bases. V shed 6 bases and J 8 bases; nucleotides not matched to a gene: 6. The CDR3 spans 13 residues. Looked up from germline, CDR1 is MDHEN and CDR2 is SYDVKM. CDR3 coding DNA: TGTGCCAGCAGGAAGACAGGGGGCGTAGGCTACACCTTC. Residues: CASRKTGGVGYTF.

The chain couples TRBV5-1 to TRBJ2-1; D is perhaps TRBD1 or TRBD2 (5 bases each). The V gene's germline CDR1 is SGHRS and CDR2 YFSETQ. The V and J ends lost 2 bases and 4 bases respectively, with 13 bases between them. This CDR3 has 15 amino acids. CDR3 region: CASSFAGAPYNEQFF. CDR3 nucleotide sequence: TGCGCCAGCAGCTTCGCCGGGGCACCTTACAATGAGCAGTTCTTC.

The chain uses TRBV30 and TRBJ2-3, with a weak D call TRBD2 (6 bases). With 5 bases removed from V and 2 bases from J, the gap between germline ends came to 11 bases. Germline CDR1 GTSNPN, CDR2 SVGIG (reference sequence). The CDR3 has 13 amino acids. CDR3 residues: CAWARRATDTQYF. The CDR3 DNA reads TGTGCCTGGGCCAGGAGGGCCACAGATACGCAGTATTTT.

This clone was found a few times. The chain uses TRBV19 and TRBJ1-2; D uncertain. Germline V gene sequence: CDR1 LNHDA, CDR2 SQIVND (reference sequence). Trimming removed 6 bases from V and 3 bases from J, with 14 bases in between. The length of the CDR3 is 14 residues. The CDR3 nucleotides read TGTGCCAGTAGCGGGTCCCCGACTCACTATGGCTACACCTTC. It specifies CASSGSPTHYGYTF.

This clone occurred a few times. The chain carries TRBV6-1 and TRBJ2-2; 9 bases line up with TRBD1. V lost 7 bases and J lost 7; bases outside the gene matches: 7. This CDR3 is built from 14 residues. The germline V gene encodes CDR1 MNHNS and CDR2 SASEGT. CDR3 sequence reads: CASTRTGEGGELFF. CDR3 DNA sequence: TGTGCCAGCACCAGGACAGGGGAAGGCGGGGAGCTGTTTTTT.

This rearrangement joins TRBV30 to TRBJ2-1; TRBD1 is a possible D gene (6 bases). Per germline, CDR1 GTSNPN and CDR2 SVGIG (reference sequence). Trimming left V 4 bases short and J 3 bases short, with 10 bases between. The CDR3 length is 13 residues. CDR3 nucleotide sequence: TGTGCCTGGAACAAGGACAGCTACAATGAGCAGTTCTTC. This encodes CAWNKDSYNEQFF.

This chain links TRBV2 with TRBJ1-1; D remains unclear. Germline assignment: CDR1 SNHLY and CDR2 FYNNEI. The CDR3 spans 16 residues. The ends were cut back, 5 bases at V and 3 bases at J, with 19 bases in the middle. The CDR3 here is CASSLEVRAAYTEAFF. Written as DNA, the CDR3 is TGTGCCAGCAGTTTAGAGGTACGGGCCGCGTACACTGAAGCTTTCTTT. Variable domain in full (rest from reference TRBV2 and TRBJ1-1): EPEVTQTPSHQVTQMGQEVILRCVPISNHLYFYWYRQILGQKVEFLVSFYNNEISEKSEIFDDQFSVERPDGSNFTLKIRSTKLEDSAMYFCASSLEVRAAYTEAFFGQGTRLTVV.

The V call is TRBV5-1, the J call TRBJ2-7; D is undetermined. Deletions cut 4 bases from V and 4 bases from J, with 12 bases between. CDR1 is SGHRS and CDR2 is YFSETQ in the germline V gene. This CDR3 is 13 amino acids long. CDR3 region: CASSMVAGYEQYF. As DNA, the CDR3 is TGCGCCAGCAGCATGGTAGCCGGGTACGAGCAGTACTTC.

This sequence joins TRBV5-1 and TRBJ2-2; D perhaps matches TRBD1 (6 bases). Looked up from germline, CDR1 is SGHRS and CDR2 is YFSETQ. This CDR3 has 15 amino acids. Trimming stripped 4 bases from V and 11 bases from J, with 21 bases between. The CDR3 sequence is CASSTNPQGKEELFF. CDR3 nucleotides: TGCGCCAGCAGCACCAACCCCCAGGGGAAAGAAGAGCTGTTTTTT.

In this sample, this clone turned up a few times. The chain joins TRBV10-3 to TRBJ1-2, with 9 positions matching TRBD1. The CDR3 is 13 amino acids. CDR1 ENHRY and CDR2 SYGVKD come from the germline V gene. Germline trimming cut 7 bases from V and 6 bases from J; bases unmatched to any gene: 6. The DNA of the CDR3 is TGTGCCATCAATACCGGGACAGGGAATGGCTACACCTTC. The encoded protein is CAINTGTGNGYTF.

The chain joins TRBV7-8 to TRBJ1-4; 7 bases map to TRBD1. CDR1 is SGHVS, CDR2 FQNEAQ, per germline. This CDR3 comprises 15 residues. J lost 3 bases, V lost 4 bases, and 5 bases had no gene match. CDR3 protein: CASSSRQGPNEKLFF. CDR3 in DNA: TGTGCCAGCAGCTCGCGACAGGGACCTAATGAAAAACTGTTTTTT.

The chain has TRBV7-9 and TRBJ2-3; D remains unclear. CDR3 length: 15 amino acids. Trimming stripped 1 base from V and 13 bases from J, with 21 bases between. Germline lookup yields CDR1 SEHNR and CDR2 FQNEAQ (reference sequence). The CDR3 bases are TGTGCCAGCAGCTTAGATACCTTGGACCGCCCTCCGGAGTATTTT. Protein sequence: CASSLDTLDRPPEYF.

The chain uses TRBV2 and TRBJ1-1; 7 bases agree with TRBD1. In germline, CDR1 is SNHLY, CDR2 FYNNEI. The CDR3 sequence is 14 residues long. Trimming cost V 6 bases and J 2 bases; bases outside gene matches: 6. CDR3 sequence: CASRHRDSNTEAFF. In nucleotides, the CDR3 is TGTGCCAGCAGACACCGGGACAGTAACACTGAAGCTTTCTTT.

This clone has only one observation. This rearrangement joins TRBV6-1 to TRBJ1-5; D remains unclear. V shed 4 bases and J shed 0 bases, with 22 bases lying between them. CDR1 is MNHNS and CDR2 is SASEGT in the germline V gene. The CDR3 is made up of 19 amino acids. The CDR3 nucleotides are TGTGCCAGCAGTGGGGAAGCGGGCAGAACAGCGATTAGCAATCAGCCCCAGCATTTT. This encodes CASSGEAGRTAISNQPQHF.

The V gene is TRBV5-1, the J gene TRBJ2-1; TRBD2 agrees at 8 bases. V lost 5 bases to trimming and J lost 4 bases; unmatched junction nucleotides: 11. This CDR3 is built from 16 residues. Germline V gives CDR1 SGHRS, CDR2 YFSETQ. The CDR3 DNA sequence: TGCGCCAGCAGACCTTTGCCGGGAGGGCCGTACAATGAGCAGTTCTTC. This gives the protein CASRPLPGGPYNEQFF. Drawing the rest from reference TRBV5-1 and TRBJ2-1, the complete variable domain is KAGVTQTPRYLIKTRGQQVTLSCSPISGHRSVSWYQQTPGQGLQFLFEYFSETQRNKGNFPGRFSGRQFSNSRSEMNVSTLELGDSALYLCASRPLPGGPYNEQFFGPGTRLTVL.

V usage is TRBV28 and J usage is TRBJ1-5, with a tentative D call TRBD1 (6 bases). CDR1 is MDHEN and CDR2 is SYDVKM in the germline V gene. There are 15 residues in the CDR3. The V and J ends lost 5 bases and 3 bases respectively, with 14 bases between them. This chain's CDR3 is CASSKRGGANQPQHF. The CDR3 DNA reads TGTGCCAGCAGTAAACGAGGGGGTGCCAATCAGCCCCAGCATTTT.